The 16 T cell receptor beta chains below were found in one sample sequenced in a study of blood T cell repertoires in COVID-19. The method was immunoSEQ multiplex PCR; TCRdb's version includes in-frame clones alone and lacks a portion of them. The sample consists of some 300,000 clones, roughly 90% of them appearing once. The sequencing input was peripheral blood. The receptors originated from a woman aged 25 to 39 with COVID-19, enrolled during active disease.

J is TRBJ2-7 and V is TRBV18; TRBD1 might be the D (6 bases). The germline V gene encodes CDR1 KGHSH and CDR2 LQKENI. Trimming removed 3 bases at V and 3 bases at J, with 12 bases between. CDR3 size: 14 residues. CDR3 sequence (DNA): TGTGCCAGCTCACCCCAAGGACAGAACTACGAGCAGTACTTC. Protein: CASSPQGQNYEQYF.

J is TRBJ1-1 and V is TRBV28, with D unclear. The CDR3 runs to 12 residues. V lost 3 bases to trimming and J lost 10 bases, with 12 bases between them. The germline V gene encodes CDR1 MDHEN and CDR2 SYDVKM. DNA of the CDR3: TGTGCCAGCAGTTTCGGCCCTCCGGGAGCTTTCTTT. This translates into CASSFGPPGAFF. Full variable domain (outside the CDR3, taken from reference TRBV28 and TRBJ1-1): DVKVTQSSRYLVKRTGEKVFLECVQDMDHENMFWYRQDPGLGLRLIYFSYDVKMKEKGDIPEGYSVSREKKERFSLILESASTNQTSMYLCASSFGPPGAFFGQGTRLTVV.

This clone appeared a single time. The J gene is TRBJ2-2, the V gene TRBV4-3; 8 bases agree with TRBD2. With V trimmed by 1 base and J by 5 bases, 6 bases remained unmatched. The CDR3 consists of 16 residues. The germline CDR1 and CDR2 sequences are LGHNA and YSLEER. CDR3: CASSQAGGGPTGELFF. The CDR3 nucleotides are TGCGCCAGCAGCCAAGCCGGCGGGGGGCCGACCGGGGAGCTGTTTTTT.

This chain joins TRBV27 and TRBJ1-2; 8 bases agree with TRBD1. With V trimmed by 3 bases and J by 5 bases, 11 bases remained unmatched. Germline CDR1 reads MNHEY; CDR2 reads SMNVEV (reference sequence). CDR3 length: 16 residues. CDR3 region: CASSLGQGAGVYGYTF. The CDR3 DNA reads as TGTGCCAGCAGTTTGGGGCAGGGGGCGGGGGTATATGGCTACACCTTC.

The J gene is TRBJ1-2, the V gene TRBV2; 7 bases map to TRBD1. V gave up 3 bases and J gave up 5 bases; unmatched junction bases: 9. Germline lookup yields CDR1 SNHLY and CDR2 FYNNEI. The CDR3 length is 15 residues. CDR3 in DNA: TGTGCCAGCAGTGAGGGGAGAGGGGGCGCGTATGGCTACACCTTC. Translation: CASSEGRGGAYGYTF.

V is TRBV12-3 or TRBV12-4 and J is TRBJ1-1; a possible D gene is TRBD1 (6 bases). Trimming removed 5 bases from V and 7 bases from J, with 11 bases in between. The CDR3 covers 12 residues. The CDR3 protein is CASSNTGFEAFF. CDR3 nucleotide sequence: TGTGCCAGCAGTAACACAGGGTTTGAAGCTTTCTTT.

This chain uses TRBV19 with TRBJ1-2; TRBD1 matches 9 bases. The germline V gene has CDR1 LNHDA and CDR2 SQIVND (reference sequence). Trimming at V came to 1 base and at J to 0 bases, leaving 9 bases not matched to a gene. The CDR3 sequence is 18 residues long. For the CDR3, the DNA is TGTGCCAGTAGTATAGCCGGGACAGGGAGTGGTGCTAACTATGGCTACACCTTC. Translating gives CASSIAGTGSGANYGYTF.

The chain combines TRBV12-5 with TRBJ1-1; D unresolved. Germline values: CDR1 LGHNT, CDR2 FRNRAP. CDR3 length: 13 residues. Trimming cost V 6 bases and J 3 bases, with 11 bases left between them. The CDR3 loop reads CASGLSRHTEAFF. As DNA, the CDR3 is TGTGCTAGTGGCCTATCTCGCCACACTGAAGCTTTCTTT.

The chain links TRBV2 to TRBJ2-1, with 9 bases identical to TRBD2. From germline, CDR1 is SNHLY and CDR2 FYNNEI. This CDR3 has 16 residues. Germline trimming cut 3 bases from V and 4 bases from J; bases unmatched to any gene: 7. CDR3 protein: CASSEEPRGGYNEQFF. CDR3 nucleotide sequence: TGTGCCAGCAGTGAGGAACCGCGGGGGGGATACAATGAGCAGTTCTTC.

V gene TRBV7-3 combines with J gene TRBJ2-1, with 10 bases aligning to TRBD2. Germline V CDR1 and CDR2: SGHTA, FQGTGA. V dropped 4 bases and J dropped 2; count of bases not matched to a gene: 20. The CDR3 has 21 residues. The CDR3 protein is CASSYPGAAGGPARPYNEQFF. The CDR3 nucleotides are TGTGCCAGCAGCTACCCCGGGGCAGCGGGGGGGCCGGCGCGGCCCTACAATGAGCAGTTCTTC.

CDR3 loop: CASTVNGVSNQPQHF. CDR3 DNA sequence: TGTGCCAGCACGGTGAACGGGGTCAGCAATCAGCCCCAGCATTTT. The rearrangement joins TRBV6-6 to TRBJ1-5, with D hard to call. Between the trimmed V and J ends, which lost 7 bases and 1 base, there was a span of 14 bases. CDR3 length equals 15 residues. Germline CDR1 is MNHNY and CDR2 is SVGAGI (reference sequence).

CDR3 loop: CASSLGSGQYTEAFF. CDR3 sequence (DNA): TGTGCCAGCAGCTTAGGTTCGGGACAGTACACTGAAGCTTTCTTT. The rearrangement links TRBV13 to TRBJ1-1; 7 positions match TRBD1. Losses at the gene ends were 0 bases for V and 3 bases for J; bases not matched to a gene: 4. Germline V gene lookup returns CDR1 PRHDT and CDR2 FYEKMQ (reference sequence). The CDR3 has 15 residues.

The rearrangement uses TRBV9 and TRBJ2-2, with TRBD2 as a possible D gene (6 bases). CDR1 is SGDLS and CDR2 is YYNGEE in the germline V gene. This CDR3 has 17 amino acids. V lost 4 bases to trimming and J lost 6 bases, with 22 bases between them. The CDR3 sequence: CASSLPPGVRGSGELFF. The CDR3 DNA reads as TGTGCCAGCAGCCTTCCACCTGGGGTCCGGGGGTCCGGGGAGCTGTTTTTT. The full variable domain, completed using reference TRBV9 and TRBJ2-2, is DSGVTQTPKHLITATGQRVTLRCSPRSGDLSVYWYQQSLDQGLQFLIQYYNGEERAKGNILERFSAQQFPDLHSELNLSSLELGDSALYFCASSLPPGVRGSGELFFGEGSRLTVL.

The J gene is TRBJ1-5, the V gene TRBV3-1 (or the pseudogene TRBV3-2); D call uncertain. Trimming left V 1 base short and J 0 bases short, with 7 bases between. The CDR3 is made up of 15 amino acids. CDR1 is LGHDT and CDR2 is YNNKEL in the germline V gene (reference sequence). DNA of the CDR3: TGTGCCAGCAGCCAAGGAGGTCTTAGCAATCAGCCCCAGCATTTT. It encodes CASSQGGLSNQPQHF.

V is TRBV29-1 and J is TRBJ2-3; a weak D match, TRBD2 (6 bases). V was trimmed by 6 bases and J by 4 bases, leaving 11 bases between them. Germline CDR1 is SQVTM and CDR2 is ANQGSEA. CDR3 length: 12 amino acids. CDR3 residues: CSVWTTSDTQYF. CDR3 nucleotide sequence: TGCAGCGTCTGGACTACCTCAGATACGCAGTATTTT.

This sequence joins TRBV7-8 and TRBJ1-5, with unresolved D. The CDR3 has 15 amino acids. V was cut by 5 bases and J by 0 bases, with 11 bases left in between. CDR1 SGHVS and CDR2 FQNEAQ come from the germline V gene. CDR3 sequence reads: CASSPEPYSNQPQHF. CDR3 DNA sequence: TGTGCCAGCAGCCCGGAGCCGTATAGCAATCAGCCCCAGCATTTT.